A single sample gave rise to the 8 T cell receptor beta chains below, sequenced in a study of T cells after yellow fever vaccination. MiXCR was run by TCRdb on the 5' RACE reads, yielding one entry per CDR3 protein. The sample shows 280,000 or so distinct CDR3 sequences, roughly 9% of them seen only once. The input for sequencing was CD4+ T cells sorted from PBMCs, taken 5 days after the yellow fever booster vaccination. These receptors came from a man between 18 and 35 years old who received the YFV17D yellow fever vaccine.

The chain joins TRBV7-2 to TRBJ1-5, with D maybe TRBD1 (5 bases). Trimming left V 1 base short and J 4 bases short, with 11 bases between. The germline V gene encodes CDR1 SGHTA and CDR2 FQGNSA. The CDR3 is 15 residues long. CDR3 amino acids: CASSLEATVNQPQHF. As DNA, the CDR3 is TGTGCCAGCAGCTTAGAAGCGACAGTAAATCAGCCCCAGCATTTT.

The chain links TRBV28 to TRBJ2-3; D may correspond to TRBD1 or TRBD2 (6 bases each). Germline-derived CDR1 and CDR2 are MDHEN and SYDVKM. The length of the CDR3 is 18 residues. Trimming pared 0 bases from V and 5 bases from J, leaving 21 bases between. In DNA, the CDR3 is TGTGCCAGCAGTTTATGGGGGACTCAATTAAGGGGGATAGATACGCAGTATTTT. It encodes CASSLWGTQLRGIDTQYF. Combining the CDR3 with reference TRBV28 and TRBJ2-3 gives the whole variable domain DVKVTQSSRYLVKRTGEKVFLECVQDMDHENMFWYRQDPGLGLRLIYFSYDVKMKEKGDIPEGYSVSREKKERFSLILESASTNQTSMYLCASSLWGTQLRGIDTQYFGPGTRLTVL.

This clonotype came up a few times. The rearrangement joins TRBV11-2 to TRBJ2-5; 8 bases are shared with TRBD2. The CDR3 spans 14 residues. Germline V gene data show CDR1 as SGHAT and CDR2 as FQNNGV. Trimming cost V 3 bases and J 5 bases; bases outside gene matches: 5. The CDR3, as DNA: TGTGCCAGCAGCTTCGGACTAGCTCGGGAGACCCAGTACTTC. This encodes CASSFGLARETQYF.

The sample holds many counts of this clonotype. V gene TRBV15 combines with J gene TRBJ2-3, with D perhaps assigned TRBD1 or TRBD2 (6 bases each). Trimming took off 4 bases at V and 7 bases at J, with 18 bases between the two ends. Germline CDR1 reads LNHNV; CDR2 reads YYDKDF (reference sequence). CDR3 size: 15 residues. The CDR3 DNA reads as TGTGCCACCAGCACGGGGGCTATAGAATCTAATACGCAGTATTTT. Residues: CATSTGAIESNTQYF. Full variable domain (outside the CDR3, taken from reference TRBV15 and TRBJ2-3): DAMVIQNPRYQVTQFGKPVTLSCSQTLNHNVMYWYQQKSSQAPKLLFHYYDKDFNNEADTPDNFQSRRPNTSFCFLDIRSPGLGDTAMYLCATSTGAIESNTQYFGPGTRLTVL.

The chain links TRBV3-1 to TRBJ2-3; D is uncertain. This CDR3 is 14 amino acids long. V lost 2 bases and J 5 bases, leaving 11 bases between the germline ends. Germline loops: CDR1 LGHDT, CDR2 YNNKEL (reference sequence). The CDR3 DNA is TGTGCCAGCAGCCAATTCGCTAGAGGAGATACGCAGTATTTT. It codes for CASSQFARGDTQYF.

This clonotype has more than one count but fewer than ten. The CDR3 sequence is CASSAASLRRHTQYF. The CDR3 DNA reads as TGTGCCAGCAGTGCGGCGTCCCTACGACGCCATACGCAGTATTTT. The chain couples TRBV27 to TRBJ2-3; D unresolved. The germline V and J ends were trimmed by 5 bases and 7 bases, with 19 bases remaining between them. The CDR3 consists of 15 residues. Germline-derived CDR1 and CDR2 are MNHEY and SMNVEV (reference sequence).

Concerning this clonotype itself: Being one base from a much bigger clone, this may be a read error. The rearrangement links TRBV5-6 to TRBJ1-2; the D gene is possibly TRBD1 (5 bases). V lost 0 bases to trimming and J lost 4 bases, with 7 bases between them. Germline V gene lookup returns CDR1 SGHDT and CDR2 YYEEEE. This CDR3 comprises 13 residues. The CDR3 DNA is TGTGCCAGCAGCTTGGGACAGACCTATGGCTACACCTTC. As protein: CASSLGQTYGYTF.

The V gene is TRBV4-1, the J gene TRBJ2-6, with 7 bases identical to TRBD1. Germline trimming cut 2 bases from V and 7 bases from J; bases unmatched to any gene: 8. In germline, CDR1 is MGHRA, CDR2 YSYEKL. This CDR3 region has 16 residues. The DNA for the CDR3 is TGCGCCAGCAGCCAAATCTTTGACAGGGAAGCCAACGTCCTGACTTTC. Amino acid sequence: CASSQIFDREANVLTF.